This T cell receptor beta chain was retrieved from a study of T cells in Graves' hyperthyroidism and ophthalmopathy. With respect to this clonotype: The antigen remains unidentified. Relative to the germline gene, one junction end is altered; a read error may explain this.

General study points: A model of 13 V-J features distinguished ophthalmopathy from stable hyperthyroidism. Among thyroid clonotypes expanded above 0.001, most also appeared in blood.

Using RNA transcripts as the source, TCR beta CDR3 regions were amplified. A set of HTBI primers served as the primers for a first-round RT-PCR of the TCR CDR3. TCRdb redid the calling of the multiplex PCR reads with MiXCR, one entry per CDR3 protein. The sample shows about 840,000 distinct CDR3 sequences, roughly 37% of them seen only once. Diagnostic assessment was based on clinical symptoms, serum thyroxine and TRAb, thyroid ultrasound and orbital computed tomography. Sequenced material: blood. This receptor was identified in a man younger than 30 with Graves' hyperthyroidism.

CDR3 sequence: CASSGEGLGTGEPFF. The CDR3 DNA is TGTGCCAGCAGTGGAGAGGGGCTCGGCACCGGGGAGCCGTTTTTT. The rearrangement joins TRBV2 to TRBJ2-2; D is possibly TRBD1 or TRBD2 (5 bases each). This CDR3 is 15 amino acids long. Germline lookup yields CDR1 SNHLY and CDR2 FYNNEI.